Sequencing of this T cell receptor beta chain was carried out in a study of cytomegalovirus exposure and HLA in healthy donors. The study ran its PCR with 60 Vbeta and 13 Jbeta primers. Libraries were prepared by immunoSEQ multiplex PCR; TCRdb keeps only in-frame clonotypes and omits some of them. The repertoire includes under 200,000 clones, almost 80% of them detected once, and approximately 1.3% sits in the top ten. Whole-study findings and limits: In a later analysis, DRB1 alleles had the most associated TCRs; HLA-C alleles the fewest. Several of the most significant clusters appeared linked to common viral pathogens, based on a later analysis. It was taken for granted in presence/absence analyses that sequencing depth across donors was roughly uniform.

As to this clone: Its matching antigen is unknown.

Germline CDR1 reads LNHNV; CDR2 reads YYDKDF (reference sequence). The CDR3 is 13 residues long. J gave up 8 bases and V 2 bases, and 3 bases lay outside the gene matches. Each donor was nominally healthy when sampled (though unrecorded immune exposures were likely). This TCR was recovered from a man younger than 45 in good health and CMV-seronegative. The sequencing sample was made of PBMCs. The genes are TRBV15 and TRBJ2-3; 8 positions match TRBD2. The CDR3 region is CATSRSGGFTQYF. DNA for the CDR3: TGTGCCACCAGCAGATCGGGGGGGTTTACGCAGTATTTT. Filled out from reference TRBV15 and TRBJ2-3, the complete variable domain reads DAMVIQNPRYQVTQFGKPVTLSCSQTLNHNVMYWYQQKSSQAPKLLFHYYDKDFNNEADTPDNFQSRRPNTSFCFLDIRSPGLGDTAMYLCATSRSGGFTQYFGPGTRLTVL.